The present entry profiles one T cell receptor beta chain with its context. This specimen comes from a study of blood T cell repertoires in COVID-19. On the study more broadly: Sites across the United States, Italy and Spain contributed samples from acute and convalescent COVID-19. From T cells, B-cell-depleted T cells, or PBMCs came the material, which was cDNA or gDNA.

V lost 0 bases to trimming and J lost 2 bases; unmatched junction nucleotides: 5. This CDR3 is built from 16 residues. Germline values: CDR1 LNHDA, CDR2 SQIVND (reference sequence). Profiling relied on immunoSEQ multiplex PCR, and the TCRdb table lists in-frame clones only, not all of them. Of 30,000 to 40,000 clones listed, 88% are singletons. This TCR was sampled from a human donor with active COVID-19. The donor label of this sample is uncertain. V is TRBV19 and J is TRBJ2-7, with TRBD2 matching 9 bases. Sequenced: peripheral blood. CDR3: CASSIDPGLAPYEQYF. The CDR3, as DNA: TGTGCCAGTAGTATAGACCCGGGACTAGCACCCTACGAGCAGTACTTC.